The entry below gives a single T cell receptor beta chain sequence along with its context. Its antigen is currently not known. No base quality values were provided; no much bigger clone lies one nucleotide off. The donors were healthy, HIV-negative adults with no recently reported acute infections or vaccinations. Every donor was a Caucasian adult residing in Nashville, Tennessee, USA. CD4+ T cells were enriched through magnetic negative selection, after which naive cells were positively selected on CD45RA and the remaining negative fraction served as the memory subset. After blood collection by leukapheresis, PBMCs were isolated using Ficoll-Histopaque density gradient centrifugation and then cryopreserved in the vapor phase of liquid nitrogen. Analytical flow cytometry was used to check the purity and quantity of every magnetically sorted T cell population. Genomic DNA was isolated from each sorted fraction and quantified by UV absorbance on a Nanodrop 2000c.

The source of the sample is a study of shared clonotypes between healthy human individuals (dated by TCRdb to the early 2020s). Regarding the research as a whole: The cohort comprised two women and a few men aged 18 to 49 years. Per donor, three plates each were used for CD4 naive and CD4 memory, two for CD8 naive, and one for CD8 memory. The study deeply sequenced blood TCR repertoires of five healthy adults to estimate repertoire size and the extent of clonotype sharing between individuals. Different laboratories and diverse techniques were used to prepare libraries and sequence TCR repertoires, to increase sequencing depth and limit assay-specific biases. Per donor, leukapheresis produced somewhere between about 0.85 and 10 billion PBMCs.

The trim is 4 bases for V and 2 bases for J, with a gap of 16 bases between the germline ends. Per the germline V gene (reference sequence), SGHNT is the CDR1 and YYREEE is the CDR2. CDR3 length: 15 amino acids, cysteine to phenylalanine. Only the CDR3 DNA is retained, 45 bases long and in frame from the first base. On the study overall, not on this receptor specifically: Naive subsets generally had larger estimated clonotype richness than memory subsets. When a handful of donors were compared, the shared fraction of clonotypes was around 4.6% for naive CD4, over 3% for naive CD8, roughly 2.3% for memory CD4, and 0.35% to 0.4% for memory CD8. Compared with non-shared clonotypes, clonotypes shared by all four sorted-subset donors had higher generation probabilities. The genetic and exposure-history diversity represented was limited by the small number of donors. Sampling was restricted to blood, and TCR repertoires in tissues likely differ from the TCR repertoires found in blood. Rarefaction of sorted-subset datasets indicated incomplete sequencing despite the large sequencing depth. Pairwise subsampling indicated that sequencing depth was expected to affect the degree of clonotype sharing among donors.

TCR CDR3 regions were amplified from genomic DNA by multiplex PCR using the deep immunoSEQ assay. Extracted genomic DNA from each cell subset was spread evenly across all wells of several immunoSEQ 96-well plates, with each plate serving as a replicate. For sorted subsets, 150 to 250 ng of genomic DNA, equivalent to tens of thousands of T cell genomes, went into each replicate PCR. Purified libraries were quantified with a Qubit 3.0 fluorometer, sized on a Bioanalyzer 2100, and re-quantified with the KAPA Library Quantification kit. Every immunoSEQ 96-well plate was sequenced on a dedicated single-read 150-cycle Illumina NextSeq 550 flow cell. The original methods were these. Because only junctional sequences without quality scores were contained in the immunoSEQ output, filtering matching that applied to full-length reads could not be performed. To assign V/J genes and CDR3, sequences were annotated using PyIR, a Python wrapper for IgBLAST v1.9, with IMGT germline references. Any read was removed if the V/J assignment was weak (E-value above 1e-6), the CDR3 was missing, or the read contained stop codons, out-of-frame junctions, or ambiguous translated residues. V3J clonotypes were defined as sequences sharing the same inferred V gene, J gene, and CDR3 amino acid sequence. The percentage overlap between two repertoires was calculated by dividing the number of shared unique clonotypes by the size of the smaller repertoire. Repertoire richness was assessed with RTK rarefaction, the Chao1 estimator, and Recon v2.1 estimates of unobserved clonotypes. Generation probabilities were computed with OLGA for all TCRbeta clonotypes obtained by the gDNA method from four donors. TCRdb carries this immuneACCESS record with in-frame sequences only. Its versions omit some clonotypes, under half of them owing to an unresolved V gene in the studies checked, with the rest unexplained. V, J and clone size derive from that table, while D and trimming were established from the DNA sequence. The sample table shows some 2,500,000 clones, and 92% are seen once. Together, the top ten hold 0.37% of the sample.

The source material was naive CD4+ T cells from PBMCs. The sample's cell subset or site label, in plain terms: CD45RA+ positively selected. The V gene is TRBV5-4 and the J gene is TRBJ2-7; the D call is tentative, TRBD1 or TRBD2, as each matches 5 bases. The clonotype originates from a man between 18 and 29 years old in good health. Some clones in this sample may be carry-over from other donors' samples. The CDR3 region has the sequence CASSQPMTGPYEQYF. The nucleotide sequence is TGTGCCAGCAGCCAACCGATGACGGGGCCCTACGAGCAGTACTTC.